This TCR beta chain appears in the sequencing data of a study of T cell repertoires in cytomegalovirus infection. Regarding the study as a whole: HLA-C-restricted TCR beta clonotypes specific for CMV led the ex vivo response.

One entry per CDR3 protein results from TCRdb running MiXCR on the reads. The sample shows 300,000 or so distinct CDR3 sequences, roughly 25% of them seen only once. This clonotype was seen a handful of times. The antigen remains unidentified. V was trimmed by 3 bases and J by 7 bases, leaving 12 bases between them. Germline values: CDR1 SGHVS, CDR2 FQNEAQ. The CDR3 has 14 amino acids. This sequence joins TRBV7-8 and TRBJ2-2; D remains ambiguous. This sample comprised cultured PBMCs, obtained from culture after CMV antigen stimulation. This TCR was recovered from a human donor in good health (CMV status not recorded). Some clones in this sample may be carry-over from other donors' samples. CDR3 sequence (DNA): TGTGCCAGCAGCTTGCGGCGCCTTCACGGGGAGCTGTTTTTT. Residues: CASSLRRLHGELFF.